Listed here are 31 T cell receptor beta chains from one sample, sequenced in a study of neurological immune-mediated disorders. TCRdb re-called the 5' RACE reads through MiXCR, storing one row per CDR3 protein. The sample has over 11,000 distinct CDR3 sequences, about 10% seen once; the top ten hold around 25%. The sample taken for sequencing was PBMCs. The receptor set was obtained from a woman between 40 and 50 years old in good health.

This chain links TRBV29-1 with TRBJ2-3, with D unclear. The germline gives CDR1 SQVTM, CDR2 ANQGSEA. V lost 5 bases and J lost 3, with 6 bases in between. The CDR3 contains 11 residues. The CDR3 DNA sequence: TGCAGCGTTTCAGTAACAGATACGCAGTATTTT. Protein product: CSVSVTDTQYF.

Ten or more counts support this clonotype. This chain links TRBV28 with TRBJ2-1; 7 nucleotides match TRBD2. V was pared by 6 bases and J by 7 bases, with 9 bases of the junction left unmatched. Germline V gene lookup returns CDR1 MDHEN and CDR2 SYDVKM. The CDR3 extends over 14 amino acids. CDR3 sequence: CASRAGVTGNEQFF. The CDR3 DNA follows: TGTGCCAGCAGGGCGGGAGTAACGGGGAATGAGCAGTTCTTC.

This clonotype showed up many times. The chain carries TRBV30 and TRBJ2-5; D gene unclear. Germline CDR1 GTSNPN, CDR2 SVGIG (reference sequence). The CDR3 has 11 amino acids. With 0 bases removed from V and 5 bases from J, the gap between germline ends came to 4 bases. Here the CDR3 reads CAWSVSETQYF. The CDR3 nucleotides read TGTGCCTGGAGTGTCAGTGAGACCCAGTACTTC.

This clonotype is medium-sized in the sample. The rearrangement uses TRBV6-5 and TRBJ2-1; TRBD2 matches at 8 bases. Germline values: CDR1 MNHEY, CDR2 SVGAGI. After removal of 4 bases from V and 9 bases from J, the junction contained 5 bases not matched to a gene. This CDR3 spans 13 amino acids. CDR3 in DNA: TGTGCCAGCAGTTTCATCGGGGGGGGTGAGCAGTTCTTC. This translates into CASSFIGGGEQFF.

This clonotype was seen ten or more times. The chain joins TRBV5-1 to TRBJ2-5, with D perhaps TRBD2 (6 bases). Trimming took off 0 bases at V and 2 bases at J, with 14 bases between the two ends. CDR1 and CDR2 (germline): SGHRS, YFSETQ. The CDR3 is made up of 16 amino acids. Here the CDR3 DNA reads TGCGCCAGCAGCTTGGCCTCGCGGGGACGACAAGAGACCCAGTACTTC. This sequence encodes CASSLASRGRQETQYF.

Judged by abundance, this clonotype is medium-sized (0.01 to 0.1%). This chain connects TRBV18 to TRBJ1-6; D gene uncertain. CDR3 size: 16 residues. Trimming shortened V by 3 bases and J by 6 bases, and 15 bases separated the two germline ends. CDR1 and CDR2 (germline): KGHSH, LQKENI. CDR3 in amino acids: CASSPRTSGLNSPLHF. The CDR3 DNA reads as TGTGCCAGCTCACCTAGGACGAGTGGGCTTAATTCACCCCTCCACTTT.

This clonotype has at least ten counts. The gene calls are TRBV5-1 and TRBJ2-5, with D perhaps TRBD1 or TRBD2 (5 bases each). Trimming took off 3 bases at V and 5 bases at J, with 17 bases between the two ends. CDR1 is SGHRS, CDR2 YFSETQ, per germline. The CDR3 is 15 residues long. This CDR3 is CASSSRGRRGETQYF. CDR3 in DNA: TGCGCCAGCAGCTCCAGAGGGAGACGGGGCGAGACCCAGTACTTC.

This clonotype was detected many times. In DNA, the CDR3 is TGCAGTGCCGGGTTAGCGGGGGGTACCCAAGAGACCCAGTACTTC. Residues: CSAGLAGGTQETQYF. This chain connects TRBV20-1 to TRBJ2-5; 10 nucleotides align to TRBD2. Trimming cost V 6 bases and J 1 base; bases outside gene matches: 8. This CDR3 comprises 15 residues. Per germline, CDR1 DFQATT and CDR2 SNEGSKA (reference sequence).

This clonotype was counted at least ten times. The chain is built from TRBV12-3 or TRBV12-4 and TRBJ1-1; D is unresolved. CDR3 size: 13 residues. V was shortened by 6 bases and J by 4 bases, with 12 bases between the two germline ends. CDR3 in amino acids: CASSREGSTEAFF. The CDR3 bases are TGTGCCAGCAGCCGGGAGGGTTCCACTGAAGCTTTCTTT.

This clonotype was seen many times. The rearrangement joins TRBV28 to TRBJ2-7; D ambiguous. This CDR3 is built from 9 residues. Germline CDR1 reads MDHEN; CDR2 reads SYDVKM. V was trimmed by 8 bases and J by 9 bases, leaving 8 bases between them. This CDR3 is CASGVVQYF. The DNA for the CDR3 is TGTGCCAGCGGGGTCGTGCAGTACTTC.

Many counts were recorded for this clonotype. The CDR3 nucleotides read TGCAGTCCCCTGTGGTTAGCGGGGGGGCCAAGCTCCTACAATGAGCAGTTCTTC. This encodes CSPLWLAGGPSSYNEQFF. The rearrangement joins TRBV20-1 to TRBJ2-1, with 11 bases fitting TRBD2. V dropped 8 bases and J dropped 0; count of bases not matched to a gene: 15. The CDR3 contains 18 residues. Germline V gene sequence: CDR1 DFQATT, CDR2 SNEGSKA (reference sequence).

There are many counts of this clonotype. The chain has TRBV9 and TRBJ2-7; 7 nucleotides align to TRBD2. This CDR3 region has 15 residues. The ends lost 4 bases at V and 6 bases at J; junction bases unmatched: 13. CDR1 is SGDLS, CDR2 YYNGEE, per germline. CDR3 bases: TGTGCCAGCAGCCCGGACGGGACTACCTGGGGCGAGCAGTACTTC. The encoded protein is CASSPDGTTWGEQYF.

Many counts were recorded for this clonotype. The chain is built from TRBV6-1 and TRBJ1-1, with D unclear. The germline V gene has CDR1 MNHNS and CDR2 SASEGT. The CDR3 runs 13 residues. The V end lost 3 bases, the J end lost 0 bases, and 5 bases lay between the germline ends. CDR3 protein: CASSDSLNTEAFF. The CDR3 DNA follows: TGTGCCAGCAGTGACAGTTTGAACACTGAAGCTTTCTTT.

This clonotype was counted many times. CDR3 amino acids: CATRNERESYTQYF. CDR3 coding DNA: TGTGCCACCAGGAATGAGCGGGAGAGCTATACGCAGTATTTT. The chain links TRBV15 to TRBJ2-3; 8 nucleotides align to TRBD2. CDR3 size: 14 residues. With V trimmed by 6 bases and J by 7 bases, 9 bases remained unmatched. Germline V gene data show CDR1 as LNHNV and CDR2 as YYDKDF (reference sequence).

V gene TRBV6-5 combines with J gene TRBJ2-3; D is unresolved. V lost 0 bases to trimming and J lost 4 bases, with 17 bases between them. In germline, CDR1 is MNHEY, CDR2 SVGAGI. This CDR3 is 17 amino acids long. The CDR3 bases are TGTGCCAGCAGTTACTCCCAGATCGACCCGGTCGCAGATACGCAGTATTTT. Protein sequence: CASSYSQIDPVADTQYF.

The chain employs TRBV10-3 and TRBJ2-3; TRBD1 matches 10 bases. Germline V CDR1 and CDR2: ENHRY, SYGVKD. The CDR3 runs to 16 residues. V was pared by 2 bases and J by 4 bases, with 6 bases of the junction left unmatched. In DNA form, the CDR3 reads TGTGCCATCAGTGAGGGAGGACAGGGGGTCGCAGATACGCAGTATTTT. Translating it yields CAISEGGQGVADTQYF.

By share, this clonotype ranks as medium-sized. This chain links TRBV21-1 with TRBJ1-5; whether TRBD1, the table's D call, matches the DNA was not checked. TRBV21-1 is a pseudogene. The CDR3 contains 15 residues. The CDR3 sequence is CASTRKGQGDQPQHF. The CDR3 DNA follows: TGTGCCAGCACCCGAAAAGGGCAGGGGGACCAGCCCCAGCATTTT.

This clonotype was observed many times. The chain recombines TRBV4-2 with TRBJ2-7, with TRBD1 matching 8 bases. V was clipped by 6 bases and J by 3 bases; unmatched bases: 7. From germline, CDR1 is LGHNA and CDR2 YNFKEQ. The CDR3 runs to 14 residues. The DNA for the CDR3 is TGTGCCAGCAGTAGACAGGGGTCCGGCTACGAGCAGTACTTC. Its translation is CASSRQGSGYEQYF.

This clonotype occurred many times. J is TRBJ2-7 and V is TRBV9; possibly TRBD1 or TRBD2 for D (5 bases each). Germline V gene lookup returns CDR1 SGDLS and CDR2 YYNGEE. CDR3 length: 12 amino acids. V lost 4 bases, J lost 6 bases, and 11 bases lay in between. This chain's CDR3 is CASSIPGTEQYF. The CDR3 DNA follows: TGTGCCAGCAGCATCCCCGGGACCGAGCAGTACTTC.

This clonotype was counted ten times or more. The genes are TRBV7-2 and TRBJ1-1, with D possibly matching TRBD1 (5 bases). V was pared by 3 bases and J by 5 bases, with 16 bases between. The CDR3 totals 15 residues. Germline V gene data show CDR1 as SGHTA and CDR2 as FQGNSA. Written as DNA, the CDR3 is TGTGCCAGCAGCTTCCGGGGGGGAGGGAAAACTGAAGCTTTCTTT. Translation: CASSFRGGGKTEAFF.

The CDR3 region has the DNA TGTGCCAGCAGCTTTACTGGACTGCAGTTCTTC. Translating gives CASSFTGLQFF. The chain employs TRBV5-5 and TRBJ2-1; TRBD2 might be the D (5 bases). V lost 2 bases and J lost 12, with 9 bases in between. The CDR3 is 11 amino acids. In germline, CDR1 is SGHKS, CDR2 YYEKEE (reference sequence).

This clonotype appeared many times. The chain carries TRBV18 and TRBJ2-7; D gene uncertain. Germline values: CDR1 KGHSH, CDR2 LQKENI. This CDR3 region has 11 residues. V was clipped by 5 bases and J by 6 bases, with 8 bases between them. The CDR3 nucleotides read TGTGCCAGCTCAATACGGGCCGAGCAGTACTTC. Translated: CASSIRAEQYF.

This clonotype was counted many times. V gene TRBV5-6 combines with J gene TRBJ2-1; 7 bases fit TRBD2. Germline values: CDR1 SGHDT, CDR2 YYEEEE. The CDR3 sequence is 17 residues long. V lost 4 bases, J lost 8 bases, and 18 bases stayed unmatched. CDR3 loop: CASSQSKRGSPRDEQFF. For the CDR3, the DNA is TGTGCCAGCAGCCAATCCAAGCGGGGTTCCCCCAGGGATGAGCAGTTCTTC.

Ten or more counts support this clonotype. This chain joins TRBV20-1 and TRBJ2-3, with a possible D match to TRBD1 (6 bases). Trimming took off 6 bases at V and 7 bases at J, with 14 bases between the two ends. Germline CDR1 and CDR2: DFQATT and SNEGSKA (reference sequence). This CDR3 is built from 12 residues. The CDR3 sequence: CSAGAGANTQYF. The CDR3 nucleotides read TGCAGTGCCGGGGCAGGGGCAAATACGCAGTATTTT.

This clonotype was seen ten or more times. This chain connects TRBV20-1 to TRBJ2-2; tentatively, D is TRBD1 (6 bases). CDR1 DFQATT and CDR2 SNEGSKA come from the germline V gene (reference sequence). This CDR3 region has 15 residues. V lost 5 bases to trimming and J lost 0 bases, with 13 bases between them. For the CDR3, the DNA is TGCAGTGCTGCCCGGACAGACACGAACACCGGGGAGCTGTTTTTT. This gives the protein CSAARTDTNTGELFF.

In this sample, this clonotype turned up a few times. The J gene is TRBJ2-7, the V gene TRBV9, with TRBD2 matching 7 bases. This CDR3 comprises 13 residues. The V segment lost 0 bases and the J segment 7 bases; nucleotides outside the gene matches: 4. Germline CDR1 SGDLS, CDR2 YYNGEE. The CDR3 protein is CASSVAGGDEQYF. Written as DNA, the CDR3 is TGTGCCAGCAGCGTAGCTGGGGGGGATGAGCAGTACTTC. The full variable domain, completed using reference TRBV9 and TRBJ2-7, is DSGVTQTPKHLITATGQRVTLRCSPRSGDLSVYWYQQSLDQGLQFLIQYYNGEERAKGNILERFSAQQFPDLHSELNLSSLELGDSALYFCASSVAGGDEQYFGPGTRLTVT.

At least ten counts were recorded for this clonotype. The J gene is TRBJ2-1, the V gene TRBV4-1, with a tentative D call TRBD2 (5 bases). The CDR3 loop spans 17 amino acids. Trimming left V 0 bases short and J 8 bases short, with 20 bases between. Germline V gene data show CDR1 as MGHRA and CDR2 as YSYEKL. In nucleotides, the CDR3 is TGCGCCAGCAGCCAAGACTCCAGCGGTCCACCCGGGGATGAGCAGTTCTTC. It specifies CASSQDSSGPPGDEQFF.

This clonotype showed up many times. The chain recombines TRBV7-9 with TRBJ1-2; the D is unclear. This CDR3 spans 12 amino acids. V was trimmed by 1 base and J by 8 bases, leaving 8 bases between them. Germline V gene sequence: CDR1 SEHNR, CDR2 FQNEAQ (reference sequence). The CDR3 DNA is TGTGCCAGCAGCTTAGAGTCCCGAGGCTACACCTTC. It encodes CASSLESRGYTF.

This clonotype was seen repeatedly, ten times or more. This chain links TRBV25-1 with TRBJ2-7, with 8 bases aligning to TRBD1. Germline V CDR1 and CDR2: MGHDK, SYGVNS. With 5 bases clipped from V and 3 bases from J, the junction kept 9 bases outside the gene matches. This CDR3 has 15 amino acids. CDR3 sequence: CASSPPGTGGYEQYF. The CDR3 DNA follows: TGTGCCAGCAGTCCCCCTGGGACAGGTGGCTACGAGCAGTACTTC.

The chain employs TRBV19 and TRBJ1-5; 8 positions match TRBD1. V shed 4 bases and J 9 bases; nucleotides not matched to a gene: 8. The CDR3 loop spans 14 amino acids. Germline loops: CDR1 LNHDA, CDR2 SQIVND (reference sequence). CDR3 in amino acids: CASSTGQGGMPQHF. In DNA, the CDR3 is TGTGCCAGTAGTACCGGACAGGGTGGAATGCCCCAGCATTTT.

This clonotype was seen at least ten times. In DNA form, the CDR3 reads TGTGCCAGCAGTCCCGCGGGTCCCCTCCACTTT. It yields the protein CASSPAGPLHF. The J gene is TRBJ1-6, the V gene TRBV6-6; D gene uncertain. The CDR3 covers 11 residues. Germline CDR1 MNHNY, CDR2 SVGAGI (reference sequence). Between the trimmed V and J ends, which lost 5 bases and 13 bases, there was a span of 9 bases.